A selection of T cell receptor beta chains follows, all from one sample in a study of Ad26.COV2.S vaccination and SARS-CoV-2 variants. The table came from immunoSEQ multiplex PCR; TCRdb's copy has only in-frame clones and leaves some out. The sample contains around 450,000 clones, approximately 90% of which appear only once. This specimen was peripheral blood, taken in a trial of Ad26.COV2.S vaccine versus placebo. The receptor set was obtained from a person aged 18-65 years who received the Ad26.COV2.S COVID-19 vaccine or a placebo. Each CDR3 is given with its conserved first and last residue. The D gene is left open where the match is weak. Size is omitted from some rows. Given values are once, few, many or a class for expanded clones.

-,14,-,TRBJ1-1,TRBV3-1/TRBV3-2,TGTGCCAGCAGCCAAGCAGGGGCCGCAACTGAAGCTTTCTTT,CASSQAGAATEAFF
-,15,-,TRBJ2-2,TRBV7-9,TGTGCCAGCAGCTTATCTTCAGGGTACCACGGGGAGCTGTTTTTT,CASSLSSGYHGELFF
-,17,-,TRBJ2-4,TRBV7-8,TGTGCCAGCAGCGTAGACGGGACTCTACTAGCCAAAAACATTCAGTACTTC,CASSVDGTLLAKNIQYF
-,14,-,TRBJ2-7,TRBV7-9,TGTGCCAGCACCCAAGGGAGTACGTTTCACGAGCAGTACTTC,CASTQGSTFHEQYF
TRBD1,13,few,TRBJ1-1,TRBV30,TGTGCCTGGAGCAGGACAGGGAGGACTGAAGCTTTCTTT,CAWSRTGRTEAFF
TRBD1,15,-,TRBJ2-1,TRBV11-2,TGTGCCAGCAGCCCGGGGACAGGGTATATGGATGAGCAGTTCTTC,CASSPGTGYMDEQFF
-,15,-,TRBJ1-5,TRBV5-1,TGCGCCAGCAGCTTAATCCCAGGGAGCAATCAGCCCCAGCATTTT,CASSLIPGSNQPQHF
-,10,-,TRBJ1-1,TRBV19,TGTGCCAGTATCGGGAGGAGAGCTTTCTTT,CASIGRRAFF
-,14,-,TRBJ2-2,TRBV29-1,TGCAGCGTCTCAGCCTCAGCCCCGAACGGGGAGCTGTTTTTT,CSVSASAPNGELFF
-,14,-,TRBJ1-2,TRBV18,TGTGCCAGCTCACTTGACAGGCTGAACTATGGCTACACCTTC,CASSLDRLNYGYTF
TRBD2,15,-,TRBJ2-7,TRBV7-8,TGTGCCAGCAGCTTAGACGGGACTAGTTCCTACGAGCAGTACTTC,CASSLDGTSSYEQYF
-,13,-,TRBJ1-4,TRBV27,TGTGCCAGCAAACCCGCAACTAATGAAAAACTGTTTTTT,CASKPATNEKLFF
-,16,-,TRBJ2-1,TRBV6-4,TGTGCCAGCAGTGACGAAATCAACCGCTCCTACAATGAGCAGTTCTTC,CASSDEINRSYNEQFF
TRBD1,14,few,TRBJ1-1,TRBV23-1,TGCGCCAGCCGGAGACAGGGTCGGAACACTGAAGCTTTCTTT,CASRRQGRNTEAFF
-,15,-,TRBJ2-2,TRBV7-9,TGTGCCAGCAGCCTCGTAGGACTTAACACCGGGGAGCTGTTTTTT,CASSLVGLNTGELFF
-,13,-,TRBJ1-1,TRBV28,TGTGCCAGCAGTTTGTGGCGGATGCGACAAGCTTTCTTT,CASSLWRMRQAFF
-,16,few,TRBJ2-2,TRBV6-2/TRBV6-3,TGTGCCAGCAGTTACTCCCGCAGGCGGAACACCGGGGAGCTGTTTTTT,CASSYSRRRNTGELFF
-,18,-,TRBJ2-1,TRBV18,TGTGCCAGCTCACCGATCGACCTAGCTTCGGGCTCCTACAATGAGCAGTTCTTC,CASSPIDLASGSYNEQFF
TRBD1,13,-,TRBJ1-5,TRBV30,TGTGCCTGGACGGACAGGGGTAATCAGCCCCAGCATTTT,CAWTDRGNQPQHF
-,15,-,TRBJ2-3,TRBV6-5,TGTGCCAGCAGGGACCGACAGTTTAGCACAGATACGCAGTATTTT,CASRDRQFSTDTQYF
-,13,few,TRBJ1-1,TRBV2,TGTGCCAGCAGTGAGACAGGGAACACTGAAGCTTTCTTT,CASSETGNTEAFF
TRBD1,12,-,TRBJ1-1,TRBV27,TGTGCCAGCAGTGCAGGGGGCGACAAAGCTTTCTTT,CASSAGGDKAFF
-,15,-,TRBJ1-1,TRBV6-1,TGTGCCAGCAGTGAACAATGGGGGGATGACACTGAAGCTTTCTTT,CASSEQWGDDTEAFF
-,15,-,TRBJ2-5,TRBV11-3,TGTGCCAGCAGCCCCGGAACCTCCGCCCAAGAGACCCAGTACTTC,CASSPGTSAQETQYF
-,14,-,TRBJ1-5,TRBV9,TGTGCCAGCAGCGTATCACAGGAAGGTCAGCCCCAGCATTTT,CASSVSQEGQPQHF
-,12,-,TRBJ1-2,TRBV29-1,TGCAGCGGGAGGGGCGTAGGCTATGGCTACACCTTC,CSGRGVGYGYTF
TRBD1,17,once,TRBJ1-1,TRBV4-1,TGCGCCAGCAGCCAAGATCAGGGACAGGGGATGAACACTGAAGCTTTCTTT,CASSQDQGQGMNTEAFF